This T cell receptor (beta chain) came from a study of beta chain features in type 1 diabetes. Findings and limits, study-wide: There was a moderate but significant shortening of TCRB CDR3s in all four CD4+ subsets of Type 1 diabetes patients. For type 1 diabetes patients, VDJ junctions showed fewer insertions and more deletions.

The study reverse transcribed the entire isolated RNA, so it sequenced expressed TCRB transcripts. TCRdb's copy holds only in-frame clones and misses some; the assay was immunoSEQ multiplex PCR. Of about 700,000 clones listed, roughly 13% were seen once; the top ten hold 0.02% to 0.025%. This clone was seen a few times. Its antigen is not identified. Each of the CD4+ naive, central memory, regulatory and stem cell-like memory populations was sorted via CD45RO/CCR7/CD25/CD127/CD95/CD27. Sorted cells reached over 95% purity in every population. Sequences were obtained from naive CD4+ T cells from blood. The TCR sequence derives from a man aged 18 to 29 with type 1 diabetes.

CDR3 in DNA: TGTGCCTGGAAGAACCAGGTTATTGATACGCAGTATTTT. Protein: CAWKNQVIDTQYF. This sequence joins TRBV30 and TRBJ2-3; the D is unclear. The CDR3 spans 13 residues. Per the germline V gene, CDR1 is GTSNPN and CDR2 is SVGIG (reference sequence). The germline V and J ends were trimmed by 4 bases and 6 bases, with 14 bases remaining between them.